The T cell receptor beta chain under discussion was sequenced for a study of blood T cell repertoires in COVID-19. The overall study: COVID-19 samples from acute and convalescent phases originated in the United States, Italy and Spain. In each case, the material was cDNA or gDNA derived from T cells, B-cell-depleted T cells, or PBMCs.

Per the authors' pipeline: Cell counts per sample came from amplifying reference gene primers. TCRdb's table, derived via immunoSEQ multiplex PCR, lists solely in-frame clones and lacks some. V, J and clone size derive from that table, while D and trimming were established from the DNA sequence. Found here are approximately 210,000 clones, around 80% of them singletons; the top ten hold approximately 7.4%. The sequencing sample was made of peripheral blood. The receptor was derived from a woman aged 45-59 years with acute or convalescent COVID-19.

The CDR3 loop reads CASSSRAGGSNEQFF. The CDR3 DNA is TGTGCCAGCAGCTCCCGGGCGGGAGGGTCTAATGAGCAGTTCTTC. The V gene is TRBV7-2, the J gene TRBJ2-1; 9 bases agree with TRBD2. Unmatched junction bases numbered 8, after V lost 4 bases and J lost 7 bases. There are 15 residues in the CDR3. Germline CDR1 and CDR2: SGHTA and FQGNSA.